This TCR beta chain is drawn from a study of CD8 T cells in cerebrospinal fluid in Alzheimer's disease. Overall study findings and caveats: In mild cognitive impairment or Alzheimer's disease, the biggest CSF clone made up more TCRs than in controls.

TCRdb reprocessed the 10x single-cell sequencing reads, with one entry per CDR3 protein and no DNA. The sample's table shows around 1,000 distinct CDR3 sequences. By frequency, this clonotype registers medium-sized. Its antigen is unknown. CDR3 size: 13 residues. Germline V gene sequence: CDR1 MDHEN, CDR2 SYDVKM. Material for sequencing was cerebrospinal fluid. This rearrangement joins TRBV28 to TRBJ2-7; checking the TCRdb D call of TRBD2 is not possible without DNA. This receptor was taken from a human donor in good health. CDR3 region: CASRGGGENEQYF.